These 13 T cell receptor beta chains originate from one sample sequenced in a study of blood T cell repertoires in COVID-19 (TCRdb year 2020). Library creation used the immunoSEQ multiplex PCR assay. TCRdb stores this immuneACCESS table with in-frame sequences only. Part of the clones is absent; in the studies checked, under half of the shortfall reflects unresolved V genes, and no reason is known for the rest. For this sample there are some 170,000 clones; about 87% appear just once. The ten largest clones take up roughly 1.5% of the sample. Sequenced sample: peripheral blood. These receptors were obtained from a woman in her forties or fifties with acute or convalescent COVID-19.

The V and J genes are TRBV27 and TRBJ2-5; TRBD2 might be the D (6 bases). The ends were cut back, 3 bases at V and 5 bases at J, with 19 bases in the middle. The germline CDR1 and CDR2 sequences are MNHEY and SMNVEV (reference sequence). CDR3 size: 16 residues. In DNA, the CDR3 is TGTGCCAGCAGTTTGTTCGGGACTCCCAGGGAGGAGACCCAGTACTTC. Encoded protein: CASSLFGTPREETQYF.

The CDR3 DNA is TGCGCCAGTACCGCGGGACCAAGCTCCTACGAGCAGTACTTC. This sequence encodes CASTAGPSSYEQYF. The V call is TRBV5-1, the J call TRBJ2-7; weak D call: TRBD2 (6 bases). The CDR3 length is 14 residues. Trimming took off 8 bases at V and 0 bases at J, with 15 bases between the two ends. The germline CDR1 and CDR2 sequences are SGHRS and YFSETQ.

The J gene is TRBJ1-2, the V gene TRBV20-1, with a weak D call TRBD1 (5 bases). V dropped 2 bases and J dropped 10 bases, with 11 bases sitting between them. The CDR3 covers 11 residues. Germline-derived CDR1 and CDR2 are DFQATT and SNEGSKA (reference sequence). The DNA for the CDR3 is TGCAGTGCTAGACCGGGGGGAGTCTACACCTTC. This sequence encodes CSARPGGVYTF.

The V call is TRBV7-2, the J call TRBJ2-2; a possible D gene is TRBD1 (6 bases). V was trimmed by 7 bases and J by 7 bases, leaving 19 bases between them. Germline values: CDR1 SGHTA, CDR2 FQGNSA. The CDR3 consists of 15 residues. CDR3 residues: CASNTYSGAGGELFF. The CDR3 nucleotides read TGTGCCAGCAACACTTATTCAGGGGCTGGCGGGGAGCTGTTTTTT. Full variable domain (remainder filled in from reference TRBV7-2 and TRBJ2-2): GAGVSQSPSNKVTEKGKDVELRCDPISGHTALYWYRQSLGQGLEFLIYFQGNSAPDKSGLPSDRFSAERTGGSVSTLTIQRTQQEDSAVYLCASNTYSGAGGELFFGEGSRLTVL.

This clone was found once. V is TRBV6-4 and J is TRBJ2-1; 12 nucleotides line up with TRBD2. The CDR3 is 20 amino acids. Germline lookup yields CDR1 MRHNA and CDR2 SNTAGT. V lost 2 bases to trimming and J lost 0 bases; unmatched junction nucleotides: 11. The CDR3 nucleotides read TGTGCCAGCAGTGACGGTGTACTAGCGGGGGGCCCTAGCTCCTACAATGAGCAGTTCTTC. This encodes CASSDGVLAGGPSSYNEQFF.

The J gene is TRBJ2-7, the V gene TRBV6-5, with 9 nucleotides matching TRBD2. The CDR3 is 14 residues long. Per the germline V gene, CDR1 is MNHEY and CDR2 is SVGAGI. The V and J ends lost 2 bases and 1 base, in that order; junction bases with no gene match: 0. The CDR3 loop is CASSYAGGSYEQYF. As DNA, the CDR3 is TGTGCCAGCAGTTACGCGGGGGGGTCCTACGAGCAGTACTTC.

The chain links TRBV19 to TRBJ1-2; D unclear. The CDR3 spans 14 residues. Trimming took 5 bases from V and 9 from J, leaving 19 bases between them. CDR1 is LNHDA, CDR2 SQIVND, per germline (reference sequence). The CDR3 loop is CASSVTPWAGSYTF. DNA of the CDR3: TGTGCCAGTAGTGTGACCCCTTGGGCGGGAAGCTACACCTTC.

This clone was found a few times. This sequence joins TRBV6-1 and TRBJ1-4, with D possibly TRBD1 on 5 matching bases. CDR1 and CDR2 from the germline V gene are MNHNS and SASEGT. V was pared by 0 bases and J by 4 bases, with 9 bases between. The CDR3 covers 15 residues. For the CDR3, the DNA is TGTGCCAGCAGTGAAGCCCAGGGTTATAATGAAAAACTGTTTTTT. Encoded protein: CASSEAQGYNEKLFF.

The rearrangement uses TRBV2 and TRBJ2-7, with 7 bases lining up with TRBD1. Unmatched junction bases numbered 7, after V lost 5 bases and J lost 3 bases. The CDR3 is 14 residues long. The germline CDR1 and CDR2 sequences are SNHLY and FYNNEI. The CDR3 DNA reads TGTGCCAGCAGTCCCGGGACAGTGTTCTACGAGCAGTACTTC. It specifies CASSPGTVFYEQYF.

This clone was counted only a few times. The chain is built from TRBV6-1 and TRBJ2-1, with D possibly TRBD2 on 6 matching bases. With 3 bases removed from V and 4 bases from J, the gap between germline ends came to 28 bases. The V gene's germline CDR1 is MNHNS and CDR2 SASEGT. This CDR3 is built from 20 residues. The CDR3, as DNA: TGTGCCAGCAGTGACGGACTCCGGGACTTCGGGGGTCGGATTTACAATGAGCAGTTCTTC. Protein: CASSDGLRDFGGRIYNEQFF.

The J gene is TRBJ1-2, the V gene TRBV9, with TRBD1 matching over 7 bases. This CDR3 has 16 amino acids. Germline CDR1 and CDR2: SGDLS and YYNGEE. The junction had 11 bases not matched to a gene; V was cut back by 1 base and J by 5 bases. CDR3 residues: CASSVTATGQVYGYTF. The CDR3 bases are TGTGCCAGCAGCGTAACCGCGACAGGGCAAGTGTATGGCTACACCTTC.

This rearrangement joins TRBV6-5 to TRBJ1-4; tentatively, D is TRBD1 (6 bases). This CDR3 has 16 residues. In germline, CDR1 is MNHEY, CDR2 SVGAGI. V gave up 2 bases and J gave up 7 bases, with 17 bases separating them. CDR3 region: CASSYQGQPLGEKLFF. CDR3 in DNA: TGTGCCAGCAGTTACCAGGGGCAGCCACTAGGTGAAAAACTGTTTTTT.

The chain carries TRBV4-1 and TRBJ2-3; 11 bases are shared with TRBD2. The CDR3 loop spans 17 amino acids. J gave up 6 bases and V 6 bases, and 14 bases lay outside the gene matches. Germline V gene sequence: CDR1 MGHRA, CDR2 YSYEKL. CDR3 residues: CASSPNLSGGAGDTQYF. As DNA, the CDR3 is TGCGCCAGCAGTCCAAATCTTAGCGGGGGGGCAGGTGATACGCAGTATTTT.